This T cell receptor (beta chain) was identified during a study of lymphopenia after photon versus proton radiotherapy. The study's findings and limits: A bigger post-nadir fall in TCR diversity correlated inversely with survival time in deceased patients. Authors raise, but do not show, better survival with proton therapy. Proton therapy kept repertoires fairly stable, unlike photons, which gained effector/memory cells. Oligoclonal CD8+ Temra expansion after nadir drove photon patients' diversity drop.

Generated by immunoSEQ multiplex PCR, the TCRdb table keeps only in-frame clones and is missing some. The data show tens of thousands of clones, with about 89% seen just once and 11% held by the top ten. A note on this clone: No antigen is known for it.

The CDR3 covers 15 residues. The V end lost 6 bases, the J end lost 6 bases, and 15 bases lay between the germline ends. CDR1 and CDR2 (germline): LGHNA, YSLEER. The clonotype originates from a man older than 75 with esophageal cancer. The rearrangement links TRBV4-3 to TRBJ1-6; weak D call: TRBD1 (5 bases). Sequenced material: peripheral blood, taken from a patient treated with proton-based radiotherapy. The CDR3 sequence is CASRPGTNRNSPLHF. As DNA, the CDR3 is TGCGCCAGCAGACCTGGGACTAATCGTAATTCACCCCTCCACTTT.